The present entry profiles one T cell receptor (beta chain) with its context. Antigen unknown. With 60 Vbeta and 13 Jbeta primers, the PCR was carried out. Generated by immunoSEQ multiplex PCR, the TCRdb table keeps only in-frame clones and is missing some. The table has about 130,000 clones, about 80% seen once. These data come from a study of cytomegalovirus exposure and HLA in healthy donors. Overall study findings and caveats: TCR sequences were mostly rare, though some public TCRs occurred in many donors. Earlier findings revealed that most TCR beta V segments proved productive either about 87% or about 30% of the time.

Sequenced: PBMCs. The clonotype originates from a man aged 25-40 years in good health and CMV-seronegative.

CDR3 in DNA: TGTGCCAGCAGTTTATGGGGACAGCAGAACACTGAAGCTTTCTTT. Amino acid sequence: CASSLWGQQNTEAFF. The chain combines TRBV28 with TRBJ1-1; 7 nucleotides line up with TRBD1. Germline trimming cut 0 bases from V and 1 base from J; bases unmatched to any gene: 2. Per the germline V gene, CDR1 is MDHEN and CDR2 is SYDVKM. The CDR3 has 15 amino acids.